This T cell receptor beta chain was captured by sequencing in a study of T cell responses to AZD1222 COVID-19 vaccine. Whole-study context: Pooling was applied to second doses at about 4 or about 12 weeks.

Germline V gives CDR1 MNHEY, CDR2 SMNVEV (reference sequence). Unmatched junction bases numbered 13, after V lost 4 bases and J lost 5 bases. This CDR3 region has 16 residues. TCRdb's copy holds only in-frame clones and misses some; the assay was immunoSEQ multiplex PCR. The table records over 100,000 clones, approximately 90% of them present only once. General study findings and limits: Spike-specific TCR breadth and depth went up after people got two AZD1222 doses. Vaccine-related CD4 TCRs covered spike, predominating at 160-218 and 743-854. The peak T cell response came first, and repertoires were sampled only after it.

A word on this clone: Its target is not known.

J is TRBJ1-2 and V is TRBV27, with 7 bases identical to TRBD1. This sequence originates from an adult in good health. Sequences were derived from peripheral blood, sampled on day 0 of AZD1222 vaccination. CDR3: CASSSIYPSTGYGYTF. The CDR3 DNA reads TGTGCCAGCAGTTCCATATACCCCTCGACAGGGTATGGCTACACCTTC.